One sample yielded the 13 T cell receptor beta chains listed below, sequenced in a study of blood T cell repertoires in COVID-19. TCRdb keeps only in-frame clones here, not all; method: immunoSEQ multiplex PCR. Here the sample spans tens of thousands of clones, around 89% being singletons. The sample taken for sequencing was peripheral blood. These receptor sequences come from a man between 65 and 80 years old with active or convalescent COVID-19.

The chain is built from TRBV3-1 (or the pseudogene TRBV3-2) and TRBJ2-2, with TRBD2 matching 11 bases. CDR3 length equals 16 residues. Germline V gene sequence: CDR1 LGHDT, CDR2 YNNKEL (reference sequence). The trim removed 3 bases at V and 6 bases at J, leaving 6 bases unmatched. The CDR3 bases are TGTGCCAGCAGCCATCCCCTAGCGGGAGGATCCGGGGAGCTGTTTTTT. Translation: CASSHPLAGGSGELFF.

This chain links TRBV10-1 with TRBJ1-4; 7 nucleotides line up with TRBD1. This CDR3 contains 17 residues. V lost 7 bases and J lost 0; bases outside the gene matches: 11. Germline assignment: CDR1 WNHNN and CDR2 SYGVQD (reference sequence). Here the CDR3 reads CASILGGSTATNEKLFF. CDR3 DNA sequence: TGCGCCAGCATCCTAGGGGGCAGTACCGCAACTAATGAAAAACTGTTTTTT.

The rearrangement uses TRBV5-1 and TRBJ1-5, with D possibly TRBD1 on 6 matching bases. CDR3 length: 15 residues. The V gene lost 4 bases and the J gene lost 1 base, with 12 bases spanning the gap. Germline V gene sequence: CDR1 SGHRS, CDR2 YFSETQ. CDR3 protein: CASSPMTGSNQPQHF. The CDR3 region has the DNA TGCGCCAGCAGCCCGATGACAGGAAGCAATCAGCCCCAGCATTTT.

The V gene is TRBV6-5, the J gene TRBJ2-1, with a weak D call TRBD1 (5 bases). From germline, CDR1 is MNHEY and CDR2 SVGAGI. The V end was cut by 7 bases, the J end by 4 bases, with 14 bases between. The CDR3 consists of 14 residues. The CDR3 spells CASTRQTVYNEQFF. CDR3 coding DNA: TGTGCCAGCACCCGACAGACAGTTTACAATGAGCAGTTCTTC.

The genes are TRBV9 and TRBJ2-1; D is undetermined. Germline CDR1 and CDR2: SGDLS and YYNGEE. Trimming removed 0 bases from V and 0 bases from J, with 10 bases in between. The CDR3 totals 16 residues. CDR3 protein: CASSVGARVSYNEQFF. CDR3 DNA sequence: TGTGCCAGCAGCGTAGGAGCGAGAGTCTCCTACAATGAGCAGTTCTTC.

The chain employs TRBV18 and TRBJ2-5; 10 bases are a match to TRBD1. The CDR3 spans 16 residues. Unmatched junction bases numbered 8, after V lost 3 bases and J lost 4 bases. CDR1 is KGHSH, CDR2 LQKENI, per germline. DNA of the CDR3: TGTGCCAGCTCACCGACAGGGGGCCGGGTCGGAGAGACCCAGTACTTC. Amino acid sequence: CASSPTGGRVGETQYF.

This clone was seen a single time. The V and J genes are TRBV6-6 and TRBJ1-5; D might be TRBD1 (6 bases). The CDR3 totals 17 residues. V was clipped by 6 bases and J by 3 bases, with 21 bases between them. Germline V gene sequence: CDR1 MNHNY, CDR2 SVGAGI (reference sequence). The CDR3 nucleotides are TGTGCCAGCAGCCGAACAGGGCTTTTGACCGACAATCAGCCCCAGCATTTT. Its protein is CASSRTGLLTDNQPQHF.

This clone was picked up one time. This chain links TRBV18 with TRBJ1-2, with D possibly TRBD1 on 5 matching bases. Germline CDR1 is KGHSH and CDR2 is LQKENI. This CDR3 has 14 amino acids. V shed 0 bases and J shed 2 bases, with 7 bases lying between them. CDR3: CASSPPAGNYGYTF. The CDR3 nucleotides read TGTGCCAGCTCACCACCTGCAGGGAACTATGGCTACACCTTC.

The genes are TRBV15 and TRBJ2-6; the D is unclear. Germline CDR1 is LNHNV and CDR2 is YYDKDF (reference sequence). This CDR3 is built from 14 residues. Trimming cost V 5 bases and J 0 bases, with 5 bases left between them. CDR3 sequence reads: CATSLPSGANVLTF. As DNA, the CDR3 is TGTGCCACCAGCCTACCCTCTGGGGCCAACGTCCTGACTTTC.

The chain has TRBV30 and TRBJ1-4; perhaps TRBD1 as D (5 bases). This CDR3 region has 14 residues. V gave up 4 bases and J gave up 5 bases, with 14 bases separating them. The germline gives CDR1 GTSNPN, CDR2 SVGIG (reference sequence). CDR3 nucleotide sequence: TGTGCCTGGACAAGACCCGGGGGGAATGAAAAACTGTTTTTT. This translates into CAWTRPGGNEKLFF.

The rearrangement joins TRBV10-3 to TRBJ2-2, with TRBD2 matching 8 bases. The J segment lost 6 bases and the V segment lost 0 bases, leaving 6 bases of the junction unmatched. The germline V gene has CDR1 ENHRY and CDR2 SYGVKD. The CDR3 spans 16 residues. CDR3 DNA sequence: TGTGCCATCAGTGAGTCCAGCGGGAGTCCGGCCGGGGAGCTGTTTTTT. Translating it yields CAISESSGSPAGELFF.

The chain carries TRBV28 and TRBJ1-3; 8 bases map to TRBD1. Germline loops: CDR1 MDHEN, CDR2 SYDVKM. The CDR3 consists of 16 residues. Trimming took 4 bases from V and 4 from J; bases not matched to a gene: 9. CDR3 sequence (DNA): TGTGCCAGCAGTTCGGCTGACAGGGGTACCGGAAACACCATATATTTT. As protein: CASSSADRGTGNTIYF.

The chain carries TRBV18 and TRBJ1-5, with TRBD1 matching 10 bases. The CDR3 is 17 residues long. J gave up 6 bases and V 3 bases, and 11 bases lay outside the gene matches. CDR1 and CDR2 (germline): KGHSH, LQKENI. The CDR3 region has the DNA TGTGCCAGCTCACCTGCCGGGGGGGACAGGGGTGGTCAGCCCCAGCATTTT. Translated: CASSPAGGDRGGQPQHF.